The clone carrying this TCR beta chain appeared many times. The antigen remains undetermined. This entry belongs to a study of regulatory T cells in long-lasting Graves disease. Arm-PCR of CDR3 regions and iRepertoire HTBI primers were the basis on which TCR beta libraries were built. TCRdb analysed the multiplex PCR reads with MiXCR anew, one entry per CDR3 protein. The table lists hundreds of thousands of distinct CDR3 sequences, 15% to 20% of them singletons. Time point in this sample: newly diagnosed GD, antithyroid drugs for less than 3 months. Extracted PBMC RNA gave rise to the TCR library. Findings and caveats of the study: Persistent cases of Graves' showed reduced TCR diversity relative to newly diagnosed patients. New patients shared approximately 1,000 public clonotypes, and persistent patients shared more, with approximately 2,600.

This sample also appeared in a second study, on T cells in Graves' hyperthyroidism and ophthalmopathy.

This specimen consisted of peripheral blood mononuclear cells (PBMCs), obtained at new diagnosis, from a patient treated with antithyroid drugs. The sequence derives from a woman aged 25-40 years with Graves disease.

The CDR3 spells CASSLVEAGTEAFF. Here the CDR3 DNA reads TGTGCCAGCAGTTTGGTTGAGGCGGGGACTGAAGCTTTCTTT. V is TRBV28 and J is TRBJ1-1; D call uncertain. CDR3 length: 14 amino acids. Trimming took off 3 bases at V and 5 bases at J, with 13 bases between the two ends. CDR1 is MDHEN and CDR2 is SYDVKM in the germline V gene.